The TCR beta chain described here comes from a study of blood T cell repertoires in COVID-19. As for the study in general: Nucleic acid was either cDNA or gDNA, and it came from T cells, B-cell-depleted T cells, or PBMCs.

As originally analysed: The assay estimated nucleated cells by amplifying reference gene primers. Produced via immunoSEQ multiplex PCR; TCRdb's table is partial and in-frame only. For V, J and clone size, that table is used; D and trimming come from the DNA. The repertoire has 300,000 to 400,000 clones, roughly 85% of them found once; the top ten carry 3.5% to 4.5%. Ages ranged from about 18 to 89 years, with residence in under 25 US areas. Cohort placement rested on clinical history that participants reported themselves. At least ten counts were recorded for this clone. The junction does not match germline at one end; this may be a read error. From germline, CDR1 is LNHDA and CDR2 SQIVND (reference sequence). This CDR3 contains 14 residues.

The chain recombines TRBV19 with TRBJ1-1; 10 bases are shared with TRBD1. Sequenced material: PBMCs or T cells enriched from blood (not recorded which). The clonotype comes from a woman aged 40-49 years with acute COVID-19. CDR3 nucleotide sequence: TGTGCCAGTAGTACTGGGGGGGACAGGGGCCGCTATGGCTTT. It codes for CASSTGGDRGRYGF.